The 10 T cell receptor beta chains in this list originate from one sample, sequenced in a study of blood T cell repertoires in COVID-19. The table came from immunoSEQ multiplex PCR; TCRdb's copy has only in-frame clones and leaves some out. The table lists around 190,000 clones, 80% of them singletons. Specimen: peripheral blood. Receptor source: a man in his 60s with acute or convalescent COVID-19.

The chain links TRBV19 to TRBJ2-7, with a possible D match to TRBD2 (5 bases). This CDR3 region has 13 residues. Per germline, CDR1 LNHDA and CDR2 SQIVND (reference sequence). V was shortened by 6 bases and J by 3 bases, with 12 bases between the two germline ends. This CDR3 is CASRGTGDYEQYF. The CDR3 DNA follows: TGTGCCAGTAGGGGTACCGGGGACTACGAGCAGTACTTC. Full variable domain (rest looked up from reference TRBV19 and TRBJ2-7): DGGITQSPKYLFRKEGQNVTLSCEQNLNHDAMYWYRQDPGQGLRLIYYSQIVNDFQKGDIAEGYSVSREKKESFPLTVTSAQKNPTAFYLCASRGTGDYEQYFGPGTRLTVT.

This chain links TRBV6-6 with TRBJ1-3; the D is unclear. CDR1 is MNHNY, CDR2 SVGAGI, per germline (reference sequence). V lost 5 bases, J lost 9 bases, and 14 bases lay in between. The CDR3 is 13 amino acids. The CDR3 DNA reads TGTGCCAGCAGTACCCCTTCGTCGAGCACCATATATTTT. This translates into CASSTPSSSTIYF.

The chain recombines TRBV5-1 with TRBJ1-2; 8 positions agree with TRBD1. CDR3 length equals 15 residues. V dropped 4 bases and J dropped 4; count of bases not matched to a gene: 9. Germline values: CDR1 SGHRS, CDR2 YFSETQ. CDR3 amino acids: CASSIQGASGYGYTF. CDR3 in DNA: TGCGCCAGCAGCATTCAGGGGGCTTCGGGCTATGGCTACACCTTC.

This chain links TRBV11-2 with TRBJ1-3; a weak D match, TRBD1 (6 bases). The germline V and J ends were trimmed by 5 bases and 1 base, with 18 bases remaining between them. Germline loops: CDR1 SGHAT, CDR2 FQNNGV. The CDR3 loop spans 17 amino acids. This CDR3 is CASSQQGAEVSGNTIYF. CDR3 coding DNA: TGTGCCAGCAGCCAACAGGGAGCCGAAGTTTCTGGAAACACCATATATTTT.

This rearrangement joins TRBV7-2 to TRBJ1-2, with 7 bases that match TRBD1. This CDR3 is 14 amino acids long. Per the germline V gene, CDR1 is SGHTA and CDR2 is FQGNSA. Trimming at V came to 5 bases and at J to 8 bases, leaving 11 bases not matched to a gene. CDR3 coding DNA: TGTGCCAGCAGCCCACGTAACAGGGGTAGGGGCTACACCTTC. Protein product: CASSPRNRGRGYTF.

This clone was counted a few times. The chain employs TRBV28 and TRBJ2-1; possible D gene TRBD2, 5 bases. CDR3 length: 16 residues. Trimming shortened V by 2 bases and J by 0 bases, and 11 bases separated the two germline ends. Germline CDR1 is MDHEN and CDR2 is SYDVKM. In DNA form, the CDR3 reads TGTGCCAGCAGTTTAGTGGGCGGGCACTCCTACAATGAGCAGTTCTTC. Translation: CASSLVGGHSYNEQFF.

The sample holds one count of this clone. The chain couples TRBV4-1 to TRBJ2-7, with 9 bases aligning to TRBD2. After removal of 6 bases from V and 6 bases from J, the junction contained 6 bases not matched to a gene. Germline assignment: CDR1 MGHRA and CDR2 YSYEKL. The CDR3 is 13 amino acids. CDR3 loop: CASRGLAVGEQYF. Here the CDR3 DNA reads TGCGCCAGCAGGGGACTAGCAGTCGGCGAGCAGTACTTC.

The genes are TRBV13 and TRBJ1-5; D not resolved. Germline assignment: CDR1 PRHDT and CDR2 FYEKMQ (reference sequence). The CDR3 sequence is 13 residues long. V shed 3 bases and J shed 0 bases, with 3 bases lying between them. The CDR3 nucleotides are TGTGCCAGCAGCTTTTATAGCAATCAGCCCCAGCATTTT. Its protein is CASSFYSNQPQHF.

The V gene is TRBV3-1 (or the pseudogene TRBV3-2), the J gene TRBJ2-7; D call uncertain. Germline lookup yields CDR1 LGHDT and CDR2 YNNKEL (reference sequence). CDR3 length: 14 amino acids. The V end was cut by 3 bases, the J end by 3 bases, with 12 bases between. The CDR3 DNA reads TGTGCCAGCAGCCATTTACGCAGGATCTACGAGCAGTACTTC. It translates to CASSHLRRIYEQYF.

The CDR3 here is CASSPRGGAGQYF. In DNA form, the CDR3 reads TGTGCCAGCAGCCCCCGGGGGGGGGCGGGACAGTACTTC. The chain has TRBV12-3 or TRBV12-4 and TRBJ2-7; 8 nucleotides align to TRBD2. This CDR3 comprises 13 residues. J gave up 10 bases and V 6 bases, and 11 bases lay outside the gene matches.